These T cell receptor beta chains were read from a single sample in a study of blood T cell repertoires in COVID-19. Only in-frame clones appear in the TCRdb table, and some are missing; sequencing was by immunoSEQ multiplex PCR. This table holds roughly 260,000 clones, around nine tenths found once. The source material was peripheral blood. These receptors all stem from a woman under 40 with COVID-19, enrolled during active disease. Both conserved end residues are part of each CDR3. The D gene is left open where the match is weak. Rows give clone size only sometimes, using once, few, many, or a class for an expanded clone.

>-|TRBJ2-5|TRBD2|TRBV9
TGTGCCAGCAGCAAACGGACTAGCGGGAGCAGAGAGACCCAGTACTTC
CASSKRTSGSRETQYF
>-|TRBJ2-3|-|TRBV7-2
TGTGCCAGCAGCTTAGACCTCTTCGGGACAGATACGCAGTATTTT
CASSLDLFGTDTQYF
>-|TRBJ2-1|TRBD2|TRBV7-2
TGTGCCAGCAGCCCGAGGGTTAGCGGGGGTTACAATGAGCAGTTCTTC
CASSPRVSGGYNEQFF
>-|TRBJ1-5|-|TRBV28
TGTGCCACGGAAGGAGGGCAGCCCCAGCATTTT
CATEGGQPQHF
>-|TRBJ2-7|TRBD1|TRBV11-2
TGTGCCAGCAGCTTGGATACAGGGACAGGTTTTTTCTACGAGCAGTACTTC
CASSLDTGTGFFYEQYF
>-|TRBJ2-1|TRBD2|TRBV29-1
TGCAGCGTCCCCGGACTAGCGGGAGGTTACAATGAGCAGTTCTTC
CSVPGLAGGYNEQFF
>-|TRBJ2-7|-|TRBV2
TGTGCCAGCAGTGAAGATGGCGGGAAGGTCTCCTACGAGCAGTACTTC
CASSEDGGKVSYEQYF
>-|TRBJ2-1|-|TRBV29-1
TGCAGCGGAATGTGGCCGGGGTATGGGTACAATGAGCAGTTCTTC
CSGMWPGYGYNEQFF
>-|TRBJ2-7|TRBD2|TRBV27
TGTGCCAGCAGTTCTCCTAGCGGGAGGGCCTCCTCCTACGAGCAGTACTTC
CASSSPSGRASSYEQYF
>once|TRBJ1-2|TRBD1|TRBV30
TGTGCCTGGTGGACAGGGGACGGCTACACCTTC
CAWWTGDGYTF
>few|TRBJ2-7|-|TRBV4-1
TGCGCCAGCAGCCCTGGGATGGTTAGAGGGCCCTACGAGCAGTACTTC
CASSPGMVRGPYEQYF
>-|TRBJ2-7|TRBD2|TRBV11-2
TGTGCCAGCACCCTCTCAGCGGGAGTAGGTGAGCAGTACTTC
CASTLSAGVGEQYF
>-|TRBJ1-6|-|TRBV19
TGTGCCAGTAGTATAAACGCCGAGGAGAATTCACCCCTCCACTTT
CASSINAEENSPLHF
>-|TRBJ1-5|-|TRBV2
TGTGCCAGCAGTGAACTGGGGGGGGATCAGCCCCAGCATTTT
CASSELGGDQPQHF
>-|TRBJ2-5|-|TRBV2
TGTGCCAGCAGTGTGCGGGGTTGGCTGGAGACCCAGTACTTC
CASSVRGWLETQYF
>-|TRBJ2-1|TRBD2|TRBV4-1
TGCGCCAGCAGCCGCGGGACTAGCGACCCCCAGGGGCAGTTCTTC
CASSRGTSDPQGQFF
>-|TRBJ2-4|TRBD1|TRBV28
TGTGCCAGCAGTTTACTACAGGGGGCTCGGGACATTCAGTACTTC
CASSLLQGARDIQYF
>-|TRBJ2-1|TRBD1|TRBV30
TGTGCCTGGAGTGCAGGACAGGGGGCGAGCAATGAGCAGTTCTTC
CAWSAGQGASNEQFF
>-|TRBJ1-1|-|TRBV30
TGTGCCTGGAGTGTAGATAGGGGAGCTTTCTTT
CAWSVDRGAFF
>-|TRBJ1-2|-|TRBV19
TGTGCCAGTACGGGAGGGGCCCGTGGCTATGGCTACACCTTC
CASTGGARGYGYTF
>once|TRBJ1-2|TRBD1|TRBV4-3
TGCGCCAGCAGCCGCTCCGGGACAGGGGCCAGCTATGGCTACACCTTC
CASSRSGTGASYGYTF
>once|TRBJ2-1|-|TRBV12-2
TGTGCAAGTCGCTTATGGGCGGGTGGGGAACCCGGGGATGAGCAGTTCTTC
CASRLWAGGEPGDEQFF
>-|TRBJ1-2|-|TRBV7-8
TGTGCCAGCAGCTTAACAGGGATCCGGGACTATGGCTACACCTTC
CASSLTGIRDYGYTF
>-|TRBJ2-7|TRBD2|TRBV6-5
TGTGCCAGCAGGCTGACTAGCACGAGCTCCTACGAGCAGTACTTC
CASRLTSTSSYEQYF
>-|TRBJ2-5|TRBD2|TRBV29-1
TGCAGCGTTGCTAGCGGGATGGAGACCCAGTACTTC
CSVASGMETQYF
>-|TRBJ2-1|TRBD2|TRBV10-2
TGCGCCAGCAGAGGGGGACTAGCCCCGCGTCCCTACAATGAGCAGTTCTTC
CASRGGLAPRPYNEQFF
>-|TRBJ1-1|-|TRBV11-2
TGTGCCAGCAGCTTAGTTGGAGGGGCGAACACTGAAGCTTTCTTT
CASSLVGGANTEAFF
>-|TRBJ2-5|-|TRBV5-4
TGTGCCAGCAGCTTGGTTCGGGGTGCGGAGACCCAGTACTTC
CASSLVRGAETQYF